The text below deals with one TCR beta chain. Its target is not known. CDR1 is DFQATT and CDR2 is SNEGSKA in the germline V gene (reference sequence). This CDR3 has 14 amino acids. V gave up 6 bases and J gave up 5 bases, with 19 bases separating them. The sorted Tregs were CD4+CD25+CD127-/low cells. General study findings and limits: The larger-cohort validation was restricted to a single TCR beta V-J rearrangement rather than whole repertoires. Greatest tumor Treg TCR overlap was with tumor naive CD4+ cells. The TCR gene usage of tumor memory CD4+ T cells clustered together with blood and lymph node memory CD4+ cells and with lymph node naive CD4+ cells.

Full-length variable regions came from constant-region reverse primers plus semi-nested Nested Universal Primer A PCR. Each CDR3 protein gets one entry after TCRdb re-called the 5' RACE reads with MiXCR. The repertoire holds more than 55,000 distinct CDR3 sequences, with about 25% as singletons. This sequence joins TRBV20-1 and TRBJ2-5; possibly TRBD1 or TRBD2 for D (6 bases each). The sequencing input was tumor-infiltrating Tregs sorted from the breast tumor. The clonotype comes from a female donor with breast cancer. CDR3 residues: CSAPRRDQGETQYF. CDR3 bases: TGCAGTGCGCCGAGGAGGGACCAGGGGGAGACCCAGTACTTC.